The next 27 T cell receptor beta chains were all read from a single sample in a study of cytomegalovirus exposure and HLA in healthy donors. PCR was performed using 60 Vbeta and 13 Jbeta primers. Repertoires were generated with immunoSEQ multiplex PCR, while TCRdb's copy carries only in-frame clones and drops some. The repertoire holds about 83,000 clones, with around 79% as singletons. The sequenced material came from PBMCs. These receptors originate from a young man in good health and CMV-seropositive.

This chain connects TRBV6-6 to TRBJ2-7; 8 bases are a match to TRBD2. The CDR3 extends over 14 amino acids. V was pared by 7 bases and J by 4 bases, with 9 bases of the junction left unmatched. Germline assignment: CDR1 MNHNY and CDR2 SVGAGI (reference sequence). CDR3 DNA sequence: TGTGCCAGCACTCCTGCAGCGGGAGTGTACGAGCAGTACTTC. It codes for CASTPAAGVYEQYF.

This chain connects TRBV6-1 to TRBJ2-7; weak D call: TRBD2 (5 bases). This CDR3 is built from 15 residues. Germline V gene sequence: CDR1 MNHNS, CDR2 SASEGT. Trimming removed 7 bases at V and 4 bases at J, with 20 bases between. Here the CDR3 DNA reads TGTGCCAGCAACCAGGACTCCCGAGTGGGTTACGAGCAGTACTTC. Protein product: CASNQDSRVGYEQYF.

This chain uses TRBV7-2 with TRBJ2-5, with 13 positions matching TRBD2. Germline CDR1 reads SGHTA; CDR2 reads FQGNSA. J lost 9 bases, V lost 7 bases, and 14 bases had no gene match. The CDR3 contains 16 residues. CDR3 sequence (DNA): TGTGCCAGCACCCGGGGACTAGCGGGACGGGGGGTGGCCCAGTACTTC. Amino acid sequence: CASTRGLAGRGVAQYF.

The rearrangement uses TRBV4-1 and TRBJ1-1, with D uncertain. The V gene lost 4 bases and the J gene lost 9 bases, with 15 bases spanning the gap. Germline values: CDR1 MGHRA, CDR2 YSYEKL. The CDR3 loop spans 13 amino acids. CDR3 sequence reads: CASSLLTEIKAFF. For the CDR3, the DNA is TGCGCCAGCAGCCTTCTGACGGAGATCAAAGCTTTCTTT.

The chain couples TRBV29-1 to TRBJ2-7; D might be TRBD1 (6 bases). Trimming took 4 bases from V and 4 from J, leaving 8 bases between them. There are 11 residues in the CDR3. CDR1 and CDR2 (germline): SQVTM, ANQGSEA. CDR3 in amino acids: CSVGQEYEQYF. CDR3 nucleotide sequence: TGCAGCGTTGGACAGGAGTACGAGCAGTACTTC.

The rearrangement joins TRBV28 to TRBJ2-7; 10 bases match TRBD2. This CDR3 region has 14 residues. CDR1 MDHEN and CDR2 SYDVKM come from the germline V gene. V dropped 3 bases and J dropped 5; count of bases not matched to a gene: 4. DNA of the CDR3: TGTGCCAGCAGTTTTTCTAGCGGGAGACACGAGCAGTACTTC. Translated, it gives CASSFSSGRHEQYF.

The chain combines TRBV7-8 with TRBJ1-5, with D hard to call. This CDR3 is built from 18 residues. CDR1 is SGHVS, CDR2 FQNEAQ, per germline. Trimming removed 1 base at V and 3 bases at J, with 19 bases between. The CDR3 is CASSLVAVRRLANQPQHF. The CDR3 bases are TGTGCCAGCAGCTTAGTCGCGGTCCGTCGGCTTGCCAATCAGCCCCAGCATTTT. Full variable domain (remainder filled in from reference TRBV7-8 and TRBJ1-5): GAGVSQSPRYKVAKRGQDVALRCDPISGHVSLFWYQQALGQGPEFLTYFQNEAQLDKSGLPSDRFFAERPEGSVSTLKIQRTQQEDSAVYLCASSLVAVRRLANQPQHFGDGTRLSIL.

This clone turned up a few times. This rearrangement joins TRBV10-1 to TRBJ1-5; no clear D gene. Germline V gene lookup returns CDR1 WNHNN and CDR2 SYGVQD (reference sequence). This CDR3 has 12 amino acids. Trimming cost V 4 bases and J 2 bases, with 3 bases left between them. The CDR3 DNA follows: TGCGCCAGCAGTGCGGGCAATCAGCCCCAGCATTTT. Residues: CASSAGNQPQHF.

The chain uses TRBV15 and TRBJ2-1, with TRBD2 matching 9 bases. The germline V gene encodes CDR1 LNHNV and CDR2 YYDKDF (reference sequence). The junction had 6 bases not matched to a gene; V was cut back by 0 bases and J by 9 bases. This CDR3 spans 15 amino acids. The CDR3 nucleotides read TGTGCCACCAGCAGAGATGGGACTAGCAACGGTGAGCAGTTCTTC. Translation: CATSRDGTSNGEQFF.

The gene calls are TRBV10-1 and TRBJ2-2; D possibly corresponds to TRBD1 (6 bases). Germline CDR1 is WNHNN and CDR2 is SYGVQD (reference sequence). The length of the CDR3 is 15 residues. Trimming left V 0 bases short and J 10 bases short, with 15 bases between. The CDR3 loop is CASSESKAGVSELFF. Here the CDR3 DNA reads TGCGCCAGCAGTGAGTCGAAGGCAGGGGTTTCGGAGCTGTTTTTT.

The chain is built from TRBV7-9 and TRBJ2-1, with D hard to call. Germline values: CDR1 SEHNR, CDR2 FQNEAQ (reference sequence). The germline V and J ends were trimmed by 7 bases and 10 bases, with 20 bases remaining between them. The CDR3 loop spans 14 amino acids. CDR3 nucleotides: TGTGCCAGCATTCCCCGAGGTTCGCTCAGAGAGCAGTTCTTC. It encodes CASIPRGSLREQFF.

This chain connects TRBV4-2 to TRBJ2-1, with 10 bases identical to TRBD2. Germline trimming cut 5 bases from V and 3 bases from J; bases unmatched to any gene: 10. From germline, CDR1 is LGHNA and CDR2 YNFKEQ. The CDR3 is 17 residues long. In nucleotides, the CDR3 is TGTGCCAGCAGCAACAACCCCGGGACTAGCGACTACAATGAGCAGTTCTTC. Protein: CASSNNPGTSDYNEQFF.

This clone was observed once. The V gene is TRBV5-4, the J gene TRBJ2-2; 11 bases map to TRBD2. Germline V lookup: CDR1 SGHNT, CDR2 YYREEE (reference sequence). The CDR3 runs to 16 residues. Trimming at V came to 4 bases and at J to 4 bases, leaving 6 bases not matched to a gene. CDR3 nucleotide sequence: TGTGCCAGCAGCCTACTAGCGGGAGTTGGCACCGGGGAGCTGTTTTTT. This encodes CASSLLAGVGTGELFF.

CDR3 DNA: TGCAGCGTTGCTGTGGGAGGGCCAGGTGAGCAGTTCTTC. Amino acid sequence: CSVAVGGPGEQFF. This chain joins TRBV29-1 and TRBJ2-1; TRBD2 agrees at 7 bases. The germline CDR1 and CDR2 sequences are SQVTM and ANQGSEA. V was pared by 4 bases and J by 9 bases, with 9 bases of the junction left unmatched. CDR3 size: 13 residues.

The chain carries TRBV2 and TRBJ1-5; 8 bases agree with TRBD1. Germline V lookup: CDR1 SNHLY, CDR2 FYNNEI. The CDR3 consists of 13 residues. V was clipped by 9 bases and J by 7 bases; unmatched bases: 8. CDR3 in DNA: TGTGCCAGTCTGGACAGGGAGGGACAGCCCCAGCATTTT. Its translation is CASLDREGQPQHF. The full variable domain, completed using reference TRBV2 and TRBJ1-5, is EPEVTQTPSHQVTQMGQEVILRCVPISNHLYFYWYRQILGQKVEFLVSFYNNEISEKSEIFDDQFSVERPDGSNFTLKIRSTKLEDSAMYFCASLDREGQPQHFGDGTRLSIL.

The J gene is TRBJ1-2, the V gene TRBV7-2, with D tentatively TRBD1 (6 bases). V lost 3 bases and J lost 4, with 9 bases in between. The CDR3 length is 13 residues. From germline, CDR1 is SGHTA and CDR2 FQGNSA. The CDR3 nucleotides are TGTGCCAGCAGCTTTAAGACAGGCTATGGCTACACCTTC. This translates into CASSFKTGYGYTF.

This rearrangement joins TRBV27 to TRBJ1-4; 7 positions agree with TRBD1. Trimming removed 7 bases from V and 3 bases from J; junction bases left unmatched: 8. The CDR3 length is 15 residues. CDR1 is MNHEY and CDR2 is SMNVEV in the germline V gene (reference sequence). The CDR3 region has the DNA TGTGCCAGCACCGCCTACAGGGGTTCTAATGAAAAACTGTTTTTT. The encoded protein is CASTAYRGSNEKLFF.

A few counts support this clone. V and J are TRBV4-1 and TRBJ2-1; 12 bases map to TRBD2. Germline CDR1 and CDR2: MGHRA and YSYEKL. CDR3 length: 17 amino acids. V gave up 2 bases and J gave up 9 bases; unmatched junction bases: 11. CDR3 sequence: CASSQPRLAGVESEQFF. The CDR3 nucleotides are TGCGCCAGCAGCCAACCGCGACTAGCGGGAGTTGAGAGTGAGCAGTTCTTC.

The V call is TRBV27, the J call TRBJ1-1; D might be TRBD1 (5 bases). This CDR3 is 15 amino acids long. Germline assignment: CDR1 MNHEY and CDR2 SMNVEV (reference sequence). V gave up 0 bases and J gave up 4 bases, with 12 bases separating them. The CDR3: CASSLSKKGLTEAFF. The CDR3 bases are TGTGCCAGCAGTTTATCGAAAAAGGGACTCACTGAAGCTTTCTTT.

DNA of the CDR3: TGCGCCAGCAGTGAGCCGGTGAGGAATACGCAGTATTTT. Encoded protein: CASSEPVRNTQYF. The genes are TRBV10-2 and TRBJ2-3; D unclear. There are 13 residues in the CDR3. V lost 2 bases, J lost 7 bases, and 10 bases lay in between. Germline loops: CDR1 WSHSY, CDR2 SAAADI.

This sequence joins TRBV7-6 and TRBJ2-1; TRBD2 agrees at 8 bases. Germline CDR1 is SGHVS and CDR2 is FNYEAQ. This CDR3 has 16 residues. Germline trimming cut 8 bases from V and 4 bases from J; bases unmatched to any gene: 13. The CDR3 here is CASGQQAGDLYNEQFF. In DNA form, the CDR3 reads TGTGCCAGCGGCCAACAAGCGGGAGATCTTTACAATGAGCAGTTCTTC.

A few counts support this clone. The rearrangement joins TRBV13 to TRBJ2-7, with no clear D. CDR3 length equals 13 residues. Per germline, CDR1 PRHDT and CDR2 FYEKMQ (reference sequence). The V end was cut by 2 bases, the J end by 6 bases, with 11 bases between. The CDR3 region has the DNA TGTGCCAGCAGCTTATACTCCTCGCGCGAGCAGTACTTC. Encoded protein: CASSLYSSREQYF. The full variable domain, its missing parts supplied by reference TRBV13 and TRBJ2-7, is AAGVIQSPRHLIKEKRETATLKCYPIPRHDTVYWYQQGPGQDPQFLISFYEKMQSDKGSIPDRFSAQQFSDYHSELNMSSLELGDSALYFCASSLYSSREQYFGPGTRLTVT.

The V gene is TRBV18, the J gene TRBJ1-1; no clear D. Germline CDR1 and CDR2: KGHSH and LQKENI. The CDR3 loop spans 15 amino acids. V lost 3 bases, J lost 2 bases, and 13 bases lay in between. The CDR3 nucleotides are TGTGCCAGCTCACCCGAAGGACTGAGAAACACTGAAGCTTTCTTT. Translation: CASSPEGLRNTEAFF.

In DNA form, the CDR3 reads TGTGCCAGCACGTACGGACTAGCGGGAGCTAATGAGCAGTTCTTC. Its translation is CASTYGLAGANEQFF. This chain links TRBV2 with TRBJ2-1; 13 bases are shared with TRBD2. The CDR3 has 15 residues. V dropped 7 bases and J dropped 7; count of bases not matched to a gene: 7. From germline, CDR1 is SNHLY and CDR2 FYNNEI.

The chain is built from TRBV28 and TRBJ1-1, with no clear D. Between the trimmed V and J ends, which lost 2 bases and 4 bases, there was a span of 14 bases. Per the germline V gene, CDR1 is MDHEN and CDR2 is SYDVKM. CDR3 length: 15 amino acids. CDR3 nucleotides: TGTGCCAGCAGTTTAATCCCCGCCAGTGCCACTGAAGCTTTCTTT. It specifies CASSLIPASATEAFF. The full variable domain, with the rest looked up from reference TRBV28 and TRBJ1-1, is DVKVTQSSRYLVKRTGEKVFLECVQDMDHENMFWYRQDPGLGLRLIYFSYDVKMKEKGDIPEGYSVSREKKERFSLILESASTNQTSMYLCASSLIPASATEAFFGQGTRLTVV.

This clone was seen only a few times. The chain uses TRBV29-1 and TRBJ2-3; D perhaps matches TRBD1 (6 bases). The CDR3 has 12 residues. V was pared by 7 bases and J by 5 bases, with 13 bases between. Germline V gene sequence: CDR1 SQVTM, CDR2 ANQGSEA. The CDR3 DNA reads as TGCAGCGGGGCCCTAGGGGGAGATACGCAGTATTTT. As protein: CSGALGGDTQYF.

The chain joins TRBV6-1 to TRBJ2-7, with D perhaps matching TRBD2 (6 bases). Germline assignment: CDR1 MNHNS and CDR2 SASEGT. Trimming left V 7 bases short and J 2 bases short, with 15 bases between. This CDR3 has 14 residues. CDR3 in amino acids: CASILRGNTYEQYF. The CDR3 DNA reads TGTGCCAGCATCCTCCGGGGGAACACCTACGAGCAGTACTTC.